This TCR beta chain was captured in a study of blood T cell repertoires in COVID-19. At the level of the study: PBMCs, B-cell-depleted T cells, or T cells provided the cDNA or gDNA that made up the material.

In the authors' methods: Estimated nucleated cell counts came from reference gene primer amplification. This table comes from immunoSEQ multiplex PCR, and its TCRdb copy is limited to in-frame clones, with some not included. The DNA gave D and trimming, while V, J and clone size come from that table. Found here are under 300,000 clones, around 85% of them singletons; the top ten hold under 4.5%. Trimming shortened V by 1 base and J by 2 bases, and 12 bases separated the two germline ends. The CDR3 length is 15 residues. CDR1 and CDR2 from the germline V gene are SNHLY and FYNNEI. This TCR derives from a woman aged 40 to 49 with active or convalescent COVID-19. The J gene is TRBJ2-7, the V gene TRBV2; maybe TRBD1 (5 bases). The sequenced sample consisted of peripheral blood. CDR3 coding DNA: TGTGCCAGCAGTGAAGGGCAGGGTAGGCCCTACGAGCAGTACTTC. As protein: CASSEGQGRPYEQYF. The full variable domain, completed using reference TRBV2 and TRBJ2-7, is EPEVTQTPSHQVTQMGQEVILRCVPISNHLYFYWYRQILGQKVEFLVSFYNNEISEKSEIFDDQFSVERPDGSNFTLKIRSTKLEDSAMYFCASSEGQGRPYEQYFGPGTRLTVT.